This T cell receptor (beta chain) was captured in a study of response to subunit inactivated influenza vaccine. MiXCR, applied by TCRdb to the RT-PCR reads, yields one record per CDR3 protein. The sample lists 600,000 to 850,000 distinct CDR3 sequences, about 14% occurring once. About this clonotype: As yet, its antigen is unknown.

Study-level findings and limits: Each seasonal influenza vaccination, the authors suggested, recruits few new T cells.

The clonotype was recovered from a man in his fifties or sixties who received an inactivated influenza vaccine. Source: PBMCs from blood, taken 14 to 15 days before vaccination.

The CDR3 protein is CASSLEGLAPNEQFF. The CDR3 DNA reads TGTGCCAGCAGCTTAGAAGGTCTAGCCCCCAATGAGCAGTTCTTC. The chain has TRBV7-2 and TRBJ2-1; possibly TRBD2 for D (5 bases). Germline loops: CDR1 SGHTA, CDR2 FQGNSA. The length of the CDR3 is 15 residues. V lost 1 base, J lost 6 bases, and 13 bases lay in between.